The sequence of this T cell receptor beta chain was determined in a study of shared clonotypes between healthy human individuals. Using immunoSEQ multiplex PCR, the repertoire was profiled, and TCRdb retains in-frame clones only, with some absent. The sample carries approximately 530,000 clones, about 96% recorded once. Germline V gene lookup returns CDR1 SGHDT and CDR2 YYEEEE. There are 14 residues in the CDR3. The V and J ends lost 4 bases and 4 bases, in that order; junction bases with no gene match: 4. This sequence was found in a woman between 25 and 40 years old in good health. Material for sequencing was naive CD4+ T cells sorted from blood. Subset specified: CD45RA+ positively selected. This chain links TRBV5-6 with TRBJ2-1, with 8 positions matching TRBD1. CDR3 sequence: CASSVDREYNEQFF. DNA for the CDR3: TGTGCCAGCAGCGTGGACAGGGAATACAATGAGCAGTTCTTC. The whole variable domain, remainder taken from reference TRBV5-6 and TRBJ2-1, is DAGVTQSPTHLIKTRGQQVTLRCSPKSGHDTVSWYQQALGQGPQFIFQYYEEEERQRGNFPDRFSGHQFPNYSSELNVNALLLGDSALYLCASSVDREYNEQFFGPGTRLTVL.